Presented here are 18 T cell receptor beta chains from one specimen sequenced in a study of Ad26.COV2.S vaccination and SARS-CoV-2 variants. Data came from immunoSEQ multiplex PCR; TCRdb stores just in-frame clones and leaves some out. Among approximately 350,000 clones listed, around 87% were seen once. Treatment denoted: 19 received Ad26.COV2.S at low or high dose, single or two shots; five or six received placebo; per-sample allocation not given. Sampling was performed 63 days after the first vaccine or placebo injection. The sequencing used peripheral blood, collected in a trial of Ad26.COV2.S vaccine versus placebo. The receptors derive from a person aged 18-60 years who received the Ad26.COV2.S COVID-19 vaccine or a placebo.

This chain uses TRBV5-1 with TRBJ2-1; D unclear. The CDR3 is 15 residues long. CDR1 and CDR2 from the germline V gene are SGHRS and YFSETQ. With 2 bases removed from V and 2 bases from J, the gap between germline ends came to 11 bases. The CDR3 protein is CASSFGQTPYNEQFF. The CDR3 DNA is TGCGCCAGCAGCTTCGGGCAGACACCCTACAATGAGCAGTTCTTC.

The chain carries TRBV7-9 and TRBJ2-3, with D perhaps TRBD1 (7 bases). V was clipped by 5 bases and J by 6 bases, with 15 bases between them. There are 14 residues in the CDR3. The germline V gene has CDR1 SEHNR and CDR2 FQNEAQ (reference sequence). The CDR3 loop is CASSPGGGPDTQYF. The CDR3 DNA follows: TGTGCCAGCAGCCCCGGAGGGGGCCCGGATACGCAGTATTTT.

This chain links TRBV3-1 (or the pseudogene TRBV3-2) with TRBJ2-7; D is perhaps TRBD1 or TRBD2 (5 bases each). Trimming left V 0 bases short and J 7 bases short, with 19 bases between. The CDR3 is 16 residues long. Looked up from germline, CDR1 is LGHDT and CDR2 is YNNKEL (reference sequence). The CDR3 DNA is TGTGCCAGCAGCCAAGATAGGCTGAGTACTAGGGGAGAGCAGTACTTC. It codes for CASSQDRLSTRGEQYF.

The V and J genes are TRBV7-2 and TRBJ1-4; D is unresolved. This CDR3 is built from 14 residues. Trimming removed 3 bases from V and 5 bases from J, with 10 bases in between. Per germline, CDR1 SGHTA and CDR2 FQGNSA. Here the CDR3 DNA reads TGTGCCAGCAGCTTCGGACGGTTAAATGAAAAACTGTTTTTT. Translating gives CASSFGRLNEKLFF. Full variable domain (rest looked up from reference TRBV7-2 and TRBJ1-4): GAGVSQSPSNKVTEKGKDVELRCDPISGHTALYWYRQSLGQGLEFLIYFQGNSAPDKSGLPSDRFSAERTGGSVSTLTIQRTQQEDSAVYLCASSFGRLNEKLFFGSGTQLSVL.

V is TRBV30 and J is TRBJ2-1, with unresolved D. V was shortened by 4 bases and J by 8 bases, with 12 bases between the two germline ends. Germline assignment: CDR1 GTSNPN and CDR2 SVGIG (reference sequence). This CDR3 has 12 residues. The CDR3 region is CAWTRPEDEQFF. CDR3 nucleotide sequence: TGTGCCTGGACCCGCCCAGAGGATGAGCAGTTCTTC.

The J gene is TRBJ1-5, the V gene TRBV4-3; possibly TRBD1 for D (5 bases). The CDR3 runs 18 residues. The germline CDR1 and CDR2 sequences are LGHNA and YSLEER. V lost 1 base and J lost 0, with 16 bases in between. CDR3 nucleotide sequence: TGCGCCAGCAGCCAAGTACTTGGGGCGGACCTTAGCAATCAGCCCCAGCATTTT. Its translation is CASSQVLGADLSNQPQHF.

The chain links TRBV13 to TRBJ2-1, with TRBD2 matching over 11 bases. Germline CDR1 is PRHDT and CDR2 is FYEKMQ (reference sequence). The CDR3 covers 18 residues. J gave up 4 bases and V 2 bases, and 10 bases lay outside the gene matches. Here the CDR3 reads CASSLRPQLAGEYNEQFF. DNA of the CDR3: TGTGCCAGCAGCTTAAGGCCCCAACTAGCGGGGGAGTACAATGAGCAGTTCTTC.

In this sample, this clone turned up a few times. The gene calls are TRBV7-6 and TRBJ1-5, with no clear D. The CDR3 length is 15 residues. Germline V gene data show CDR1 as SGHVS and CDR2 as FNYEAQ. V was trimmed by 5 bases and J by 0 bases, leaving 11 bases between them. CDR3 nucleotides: TGTGCCAGCAGCGCCACGACCGGTAGCAATCAGCCCCAGCATTTT. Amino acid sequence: CASSATTGSNQPQHF.

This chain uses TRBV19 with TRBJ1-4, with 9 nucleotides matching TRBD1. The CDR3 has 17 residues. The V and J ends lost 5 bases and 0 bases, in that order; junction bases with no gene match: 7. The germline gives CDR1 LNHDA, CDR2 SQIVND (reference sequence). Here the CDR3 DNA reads TGTGCCAGTAGTCCCCAGGACAGGGGCACAACTAATGAAAAACTGTTTTTT. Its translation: CASSPQDRGTTNEKLFF.

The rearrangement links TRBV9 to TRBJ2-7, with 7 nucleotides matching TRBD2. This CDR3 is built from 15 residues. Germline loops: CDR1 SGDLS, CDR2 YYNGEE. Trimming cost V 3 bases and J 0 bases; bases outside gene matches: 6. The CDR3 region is CASSGGEGSSYEQYF. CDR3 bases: TGTGCCAGCAGCGGAGGGGAGGGGTCCTCCTACGAGCAGTACTTC. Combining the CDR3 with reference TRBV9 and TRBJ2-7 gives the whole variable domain DSGVTQTPKHLITATGQRVTLRCSPRSGDLSVYWYQQSLDQGLQFLIQYYNGEERAKGNILERFSAQQFPDLHSELNLSSLELGDSALYFCASSGGEGSSYEQYFGPGTRLTVT.

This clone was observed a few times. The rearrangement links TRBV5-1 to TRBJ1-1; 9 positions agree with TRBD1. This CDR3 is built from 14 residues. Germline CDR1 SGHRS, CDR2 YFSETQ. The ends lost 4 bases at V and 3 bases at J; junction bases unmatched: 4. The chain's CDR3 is CASSTGQGHTEAFF. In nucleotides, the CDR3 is TGCGCCAGCAGCACGGGACAGGGCCACACTGAAGCTTTCTTT.

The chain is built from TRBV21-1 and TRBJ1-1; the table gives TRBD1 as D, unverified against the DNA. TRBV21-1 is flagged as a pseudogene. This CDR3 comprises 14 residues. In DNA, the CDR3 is TGTGCCAGCAGCAAAGGGGACAGGGACACTGAAGCTTTCTTT. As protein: CASSKGDRDTEAFF.

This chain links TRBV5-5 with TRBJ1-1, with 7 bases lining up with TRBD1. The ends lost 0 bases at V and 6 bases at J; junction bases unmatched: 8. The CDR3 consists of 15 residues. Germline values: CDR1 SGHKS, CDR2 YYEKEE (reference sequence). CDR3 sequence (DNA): TGTGCCAGCAGCTTGGATATCAGGGGGACCGCTGAAGCTTTCTTT. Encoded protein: CASSLDIRGTAEAFF. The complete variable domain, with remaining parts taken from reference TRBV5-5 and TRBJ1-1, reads DAGVTQSPTHLIKTRGQQVTLRCSPISGHKSVSWYQQVLGQGPQFIFQYYEKEERGRGNFPDRFSARQFPNYSSELNVNALLLGDSALYLCASSLDIRGTAEAFFGQGTRLTVV.

The CDR3 DNA sequence: TGTGCCAGTAGTGAAATGCGAGAGACCCAGTACTTC. It specifies CASSEMRETQYF. The chain carries TRBV19 and TRBJ2-5, with D hard to call. The V gene lost 5 bases and the J gene lost 4 bases, with 8 bases spanning the gap. CDR1 is LNHDA and CDR2 is SQIVND in the germline V gene (reference sequence). The CDR3 sequence is 12 residues long.

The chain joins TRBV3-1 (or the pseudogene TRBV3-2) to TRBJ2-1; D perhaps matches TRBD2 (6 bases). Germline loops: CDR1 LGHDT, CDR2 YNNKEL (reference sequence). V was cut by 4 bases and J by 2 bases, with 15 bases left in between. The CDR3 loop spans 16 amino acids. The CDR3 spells CASSPRSSGAYNEQFF. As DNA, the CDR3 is TGTGCCAGCAGCCCCAGGAGTAGCGGAGCCTACAATGAGCAGTTCTTC.

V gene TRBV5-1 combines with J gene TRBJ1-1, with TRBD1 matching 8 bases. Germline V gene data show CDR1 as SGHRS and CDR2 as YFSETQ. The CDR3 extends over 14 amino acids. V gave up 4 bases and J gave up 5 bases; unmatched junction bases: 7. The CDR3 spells CASSPRQGWTEAFF. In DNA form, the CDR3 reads TGCGCCAGCAGCCCTAGACAGGGGTGGACTGAAGCTTTCTTT.

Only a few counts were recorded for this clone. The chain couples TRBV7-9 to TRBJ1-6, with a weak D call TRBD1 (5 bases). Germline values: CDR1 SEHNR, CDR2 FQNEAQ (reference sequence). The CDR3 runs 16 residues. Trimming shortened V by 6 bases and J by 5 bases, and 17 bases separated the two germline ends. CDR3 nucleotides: TGTGCCAGCAGTAGCAGGGCCTTTTTGGATAATTCACCCCTCCACTTT. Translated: CASSSRAFLDNSPLHF.

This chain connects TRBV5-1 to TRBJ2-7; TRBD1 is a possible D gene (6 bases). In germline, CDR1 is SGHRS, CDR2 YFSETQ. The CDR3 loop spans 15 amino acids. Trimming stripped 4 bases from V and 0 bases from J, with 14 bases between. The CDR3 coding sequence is TGCGCCAGCAGCCCCGAGGGACACCGCTCCTACGAGCAGTACTTC. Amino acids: CASSPEGHRSYEQYF.